Sequencing of this T cell receptor beta chain was carried out in a study of human T cells and chemical hapten exposure. Study-wide points: Significantly more large CDR3 similarity clusters were formed by expanded TCRs than by controls.

This clonotype showed up many times. The antigen is unknown. Each CDR3 protein gets one entry after TCRdb re-called the RACE reads with MiXCR. The sample includes about 140,000 distinct CDR3 sequences, about 10% of them seen just once. Specified time point: patch test 2, 6 weeks after DPC sensitization. Treatment noted: therapeutic diphenylcyclopropenone sensitization with weekly scalp DPC. Germline CDR1 and CDR2: SQVTM and ANQGSEA. There are 13 residues in the CDR3. The V and J genes are TRBV29-1 and TRBJ1-3, with D unclear. The source material was whole blood, sampled in connection with sensitization to the hapten diphenylcyclopropenone (DPC). The source is a woman in her forties or fifties with alopecia areata. Some clones in this sample may be carry-over from other donors' samples. CDR3 region: CSAAGPSGNTIYF. The CDR3 nucleotides read TGCAGTGCCGCGGGTCCCTCTGGAAACACCATATATTTT.